The clone carrying this T cell receptor (beta chain) was observed many times. This record comes from a study of regulatory T cells in long-lasting Graves disease. At the level of the study: Newly diagnosed Graves' patients had under 3 months of antithyroid drugs.

To make TCR beta libraries, researchers used iRepertoire HTBI primers and Arm-PCR of CDR3 regions. Each CDR3 protein is one row after TCRdb ran MiXCR on the multiplex PCR reads. The sample yields around 360,000 distinct CDR3 sequences, around 16% seen once. This CDR3 has 15 residues. The V segment lost 0 bases and the J segment 5 bases; nucleotides outside the gene matches: 2. Germline lookup yields CDR1 GTSNPN and CDR2 SVGIG (reference sequence). As for time point: newly diagnosed GD, antithyroid drugs for less than 3 months. TCR sequences were obtained from RNA taken from PBMCs. The sample also formed part of further work on T cells in Graves' hyperthyroidism and ophthalmopathy.

This TCR was recovered from a woman aged 18-29 years with Graves disease. The specimen was peripheral blood mononuclear cells (PBMCs), collected at new diagnosis, from a patient treated with antithyroid drugs. This sequence joins TRBV30 and TRBJ2-1; 12 bases fit TRBD2. DNA for the CDR3: TGTGCCTGGAGTGTACGACTAGCGGGAGACAATGAGCAGTTCTTC. It is translated as CAWSVRLAGDNEQFF.